This T cell receptor beta chain emerged from a study of blood T cell repertoires in COVID-19. Whole-study context: Specimens from acute and convalescent COVID-19 originated in the United States, Italy and Spain. T cells, B-cell-depleted T cells, or PBMCs supplied cDNA or gDNA.

Authors' processing steps: Scientists estimated how many nucleated cells there were by amplifying reference gene primers. Here immunoSEQ multiplex PCR was the method, and the copy in TCRdb shows in-frame clones only, minus some. That table is the source of V, J and clone size, and D and trimming were worked out from the DNA. Here the sample spans just under 150,000 clones, around nine tenths being singletons. The CDR3 consists of 13 residues. The germline V gene encodes CDR1 MNHEY and CDR2 SVGAGI. V dropped 4 bases and J dropped 4 bases, with 10 bases sitting between them. Source material: peripheral blood. The chain couples TRBV6-5 to TRBJ1-2; a weak D match, TRBD1 (6 bases). This sequence was found in a woman aged 50 to 60 with active or convalescent COVID-19. The CDR3 DNA is TGTGCCAGCAGTTTGGACAGATCCTATGGCTACACCTTC. Amino acids: CASSLDRSYGYTF.